The clone carrying this TCR beta chain has more than one count but fewer than ten. Its antigen is currently unknown. The data were taken from a study of identical twins. Study-wide points: Modelling approaches yielded underestimates of out-of-frame TCR alpha sharing between monozygotic twins. For cord blood, abundant beta clonotypes had fewer insertions, unlike memory repertoires, which showed none.

With template switching, a universal primer site was added, and the cDNA carried unique molecular identifiers. TCRdb redid the calling of the 5' RACE reads with MiXCR, one entry per CDR3 protein. Of under 300,000 distinct CDR3 sequences in the sample, about an eighth were seen once. This CDR3 has 15 residues. V was cut by 2 bases and J by 0 bases, with 11 bases left in between. In germline, CDR1 is SGHTA, CDR2 FQGNSA. This sample also appeared in a second study, on yellow fever vaccine responses in identical twins. That report adds: Twins' vaccine T cell responses reportedly seemed partly convergent and partly personalized.

The sample consisted of memory (CD45RO+) T cells sorted from blood. This receptor was taken from a young woman in good health. The chain carries TRBV7-2 and TRBJ2-7; TRBD2 is a possible D gene (5 bases). The CDR3 DNA reads as TGTGCCAGCAGCTTAATGTACGGGAACTCCTACGAGCAGTACTTC. Its protein product is CASSLMYGNSYEQYF.